This T cell receptor beta chain derives from a study of T cell changes during pregnancy in multiple sclerosis. Germline V lookup: CDR1 LNHNV, CDR2 YYDKDF (reference sequence). The CDR3 contains 15 residues. V lost 0 bases to trimming and J lost 7 bases; unmatched junction nucleotides: 5. Some clones are missing from TCRdb's copy, which holds only in-frame ones; the method was immunoSEQ multiplex PCR. This table has 45,000 or so clones, about 90% appearing once. This specimen was peripheral blood, taken in the first trimester of pregnancy. The sequence came from a female donor with multiple sclerosis, enrolled in a pregnancy study. The chain recombines TRBV15 with TRBJ1-4, with 7 positions matching TRBD1. CDR3 sequence (DNA): TGTGCCACCAGCAGAGATGCGACAGGGAGTGAAAAACTGTTTTTT. Its protein is CATSRDATGSEKLFF.